In this sample, the clone carrying this T cell receptor (beta chain) turned up a few times. Its antigen is unidentified. Individually, cDNA molecules had unique molecular identifiers attached to them. TCRdb ran MiXCR on the 5' RACE reads and lists one entry per CDR3 protein. The sample includes tens of thousands of distinct CDR3 sequences, approximately 11% seen only once; the top ten take less than 15%. These data come from a study of early T cells in non-severe SARS-CoV-2 infection. CDR3 length: 13 residues. Per germline, CDR1 DFQATT and CDR2 SNEGSKA (reference sequence). The V gene end was trimmed by 3 bases and the J gene end by 1 base; junction bases not matched to a gene: 1. Whole-study findings and limits: Anti-spike CD8 responses were favored in VDJdb matching, and private and CD4 specificities were missed.

This receptor was obtained from an adult who was a healthcare worker with PCR-confirmed SARS-CoV-2 infection or an uninfected control (not recorded which). The rearrangement joins TRBV20-1 to TRBJ2-3; 7 bases agree with TRBD2. The sample comprised whole blood. The CDR3 loop reads CSASREGTDTQYF. CDR3 coding DNA: TGCAGTGCTAGTCGGGAGGGCACAGATACGCAGTATTTT.